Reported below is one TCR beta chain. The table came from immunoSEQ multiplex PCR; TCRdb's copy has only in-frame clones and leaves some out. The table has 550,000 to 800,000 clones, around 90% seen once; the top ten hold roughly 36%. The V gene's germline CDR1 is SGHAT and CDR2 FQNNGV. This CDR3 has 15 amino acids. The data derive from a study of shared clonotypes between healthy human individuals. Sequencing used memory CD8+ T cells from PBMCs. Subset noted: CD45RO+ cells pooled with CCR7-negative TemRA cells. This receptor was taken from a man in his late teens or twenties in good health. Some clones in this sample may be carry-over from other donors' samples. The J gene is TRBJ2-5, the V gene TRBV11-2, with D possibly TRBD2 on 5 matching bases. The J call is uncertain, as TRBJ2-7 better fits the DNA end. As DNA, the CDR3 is TGTGCCAGCAGCTTAGGCGGGTCCCCTTACTACGAGCAGTACTTC. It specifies CASSLGGSPYYEQYF.